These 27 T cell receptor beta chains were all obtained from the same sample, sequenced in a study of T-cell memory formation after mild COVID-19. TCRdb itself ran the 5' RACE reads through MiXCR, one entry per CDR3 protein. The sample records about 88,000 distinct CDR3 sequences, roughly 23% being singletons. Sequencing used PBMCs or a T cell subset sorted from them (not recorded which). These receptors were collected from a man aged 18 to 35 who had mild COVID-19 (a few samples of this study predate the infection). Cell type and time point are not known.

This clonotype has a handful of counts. The CDR3 is CASSQGRGQPQHF. In nucleotides, the CDR3 is TGTGCCAGCAGCCAGGGCAGGGGTCAGCCCCAGCATTTT. This rearrangement joins TRBV9 to TRBJ1-5; a weak D match, TRBD1 (6 bases). V shed 4 bases and J shed 6 bases, with 11 bases lying between them. CDR1 SGDLS and CDR2 YYNGEE come from the germline V gene. The CDR3 runs to 13 residues.

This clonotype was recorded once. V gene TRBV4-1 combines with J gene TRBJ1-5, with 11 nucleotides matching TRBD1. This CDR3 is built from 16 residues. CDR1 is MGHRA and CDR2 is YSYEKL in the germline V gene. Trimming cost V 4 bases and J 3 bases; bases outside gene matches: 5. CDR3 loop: CASSRGQGAFNQPQHF. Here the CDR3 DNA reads TGCGCCAGCAGCCGAGGACAGGGGGCTTTCAATCAGCCCCAGCATTTT.

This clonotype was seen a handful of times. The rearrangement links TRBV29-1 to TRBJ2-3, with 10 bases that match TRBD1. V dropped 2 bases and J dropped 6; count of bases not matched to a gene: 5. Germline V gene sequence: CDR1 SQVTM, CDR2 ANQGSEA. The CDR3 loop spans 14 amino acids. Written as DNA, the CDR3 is TGCAGCGTTGAATTAGAGGACAGGGGGGATACGCAGTATTTT. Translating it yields CSVELEDRGDTQYF.

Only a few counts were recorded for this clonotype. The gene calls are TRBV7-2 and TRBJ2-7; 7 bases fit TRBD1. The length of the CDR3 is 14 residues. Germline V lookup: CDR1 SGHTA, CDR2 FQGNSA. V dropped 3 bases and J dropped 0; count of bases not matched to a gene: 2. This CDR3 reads CASSLRDSSYEQYF. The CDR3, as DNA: TGTGCCAGCAGCTTGAGGGACAGCTCCTACGAGCAGTACTTC.

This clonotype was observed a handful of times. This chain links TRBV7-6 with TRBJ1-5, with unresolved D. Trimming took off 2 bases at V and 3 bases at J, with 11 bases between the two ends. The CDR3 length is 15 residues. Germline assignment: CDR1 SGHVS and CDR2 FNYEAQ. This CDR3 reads CASSLLDGINQPQHF. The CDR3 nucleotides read TGTGCCAGCAGCTTACTAGACGGAATCAATCAGCCCCAGCATTTT.

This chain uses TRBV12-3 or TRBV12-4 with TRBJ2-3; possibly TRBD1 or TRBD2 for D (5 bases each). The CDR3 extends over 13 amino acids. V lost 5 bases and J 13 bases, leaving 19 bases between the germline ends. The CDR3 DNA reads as TGTGCCAGCAGTATGGGAGAAGGGACCACCAAGTATTTT. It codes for CASSMGEGTTKYF.

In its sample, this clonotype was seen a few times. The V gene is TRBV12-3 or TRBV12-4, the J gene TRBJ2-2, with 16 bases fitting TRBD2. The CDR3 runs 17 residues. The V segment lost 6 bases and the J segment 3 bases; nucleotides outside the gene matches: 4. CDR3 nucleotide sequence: TGTGCCAGCAGAACCGGGACTAGCGGGGGGGACACCGGGGAGCTGTTTTTT. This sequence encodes CASRTGTSGGDTGELFF.

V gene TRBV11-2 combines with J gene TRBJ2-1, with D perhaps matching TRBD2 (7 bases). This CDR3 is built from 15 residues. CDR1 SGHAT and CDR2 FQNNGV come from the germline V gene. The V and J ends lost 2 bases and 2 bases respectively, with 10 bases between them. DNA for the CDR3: TGTGCCAGCAGCTTATGGGGGGGGCCCTACAATGAGCAGTTCTTC. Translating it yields CASSLWGGPYNEQFF. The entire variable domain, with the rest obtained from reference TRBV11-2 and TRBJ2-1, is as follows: EAGVAQSPRYKIIEKRQSVAFWCNPISGHATLYWYQQILGQGPKLLIQFQNNGVVDDSQLPKDRFSAERLKGVDSTLKIQPAKLEDSAVYLCASSLWGGPYNEQFFGPGTRLTVL.

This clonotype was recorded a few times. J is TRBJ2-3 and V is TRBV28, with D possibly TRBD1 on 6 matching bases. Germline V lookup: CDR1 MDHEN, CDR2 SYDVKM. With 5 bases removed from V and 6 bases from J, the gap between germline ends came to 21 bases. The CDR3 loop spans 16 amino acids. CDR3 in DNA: TGTGCCAGCAGTCTCACACTGACAGGCCTTGTGGATACGCAGTATTTT. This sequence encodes CASSLTLTGLVDTQYF. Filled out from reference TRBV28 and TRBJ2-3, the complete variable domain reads DVKVTQSSRYLVKRTGEKVFLECVQDMDHENMFWYRQDPGLGLRLIYFSYDVKMKEKGDIPEGYSVSREKKERFSLILESASTNQTSMYLCASSLTLTGLVDTQYFGPGTRLTVL.

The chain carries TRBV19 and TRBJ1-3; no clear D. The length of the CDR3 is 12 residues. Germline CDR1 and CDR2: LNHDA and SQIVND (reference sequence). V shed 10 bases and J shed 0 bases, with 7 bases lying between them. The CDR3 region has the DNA TGTGCCACCGCAGGCTCTGGAAACACCATATATTTT. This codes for CATAGSGNTIYF.

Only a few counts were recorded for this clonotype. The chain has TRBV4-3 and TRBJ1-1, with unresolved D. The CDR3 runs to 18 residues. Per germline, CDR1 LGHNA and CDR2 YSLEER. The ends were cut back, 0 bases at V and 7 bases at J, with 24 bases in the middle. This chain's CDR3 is CASSQDVGRQARRGEAFF. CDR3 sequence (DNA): TGCGCCAGCAGCCAAGATGTAGGGCGTCAGGCTCGTCGCGGTGAAGCTTTCTTT.

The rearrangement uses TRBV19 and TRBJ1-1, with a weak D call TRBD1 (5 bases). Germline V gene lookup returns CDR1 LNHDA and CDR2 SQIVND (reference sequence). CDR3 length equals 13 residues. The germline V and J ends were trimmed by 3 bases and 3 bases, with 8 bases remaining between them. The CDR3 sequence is CASSIGDYTEAFF. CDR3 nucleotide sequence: TGTGCCAGTAGTATCGGGGACTACACTGAAGCTTTCTTT.

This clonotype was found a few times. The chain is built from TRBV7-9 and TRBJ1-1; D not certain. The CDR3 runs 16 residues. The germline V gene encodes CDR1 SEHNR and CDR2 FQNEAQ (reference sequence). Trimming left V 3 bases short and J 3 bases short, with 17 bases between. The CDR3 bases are TGTGCCAGCAGCTTCACGCCGACGGGGTTGGACACTGAAGCTTTCTTT. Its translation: CASSFTPTGLDTEAFF.

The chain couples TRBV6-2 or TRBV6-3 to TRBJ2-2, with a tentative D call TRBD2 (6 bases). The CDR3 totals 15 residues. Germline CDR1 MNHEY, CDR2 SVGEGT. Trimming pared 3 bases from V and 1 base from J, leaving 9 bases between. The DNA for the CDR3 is TGTGCCAGCAGTTATTTCGGGGGGAACACCGGGGAGCTGTTTTTT. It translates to CASSYFGGNTGELFF.

CDR3 region: CASSRTLRGVYEQYF. CDR3 sequence (DNA): TGTGCCAGCAGCCGGACCCTCCGGGGGGTTTACGAGCAGTACTTC. The chain couples TRBV7-9 to TRBJ2-7, with TRBD2 matching 7 bases. The V gene end was trimmed by 5 bases and the J gene end by 4 bases; junction bases not matched to a gene: 11. The CDR3 is 15 amino acids. CDR1 and CDR2 from the germline V gene are SEHNR and FQNEAQ (reference sequence).

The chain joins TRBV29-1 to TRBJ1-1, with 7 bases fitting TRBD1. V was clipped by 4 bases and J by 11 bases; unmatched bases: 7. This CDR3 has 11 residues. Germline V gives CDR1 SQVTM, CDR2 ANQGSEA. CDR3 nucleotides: TGCAGCGTTGGACAGGGAAAGGAGGCTTTCTTT. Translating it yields CSVGQGKEAFF.

The CDR3 here is CATSDHPVSGMAKNIQYF. As DNA, the CDR3 is TGTGCCACCAGTGATCACCCAGTGAGCGGGATGGCCAAAAACATTCAGTACTTC. This chain joins TRBV24-1 and TRBJ2-4; 7 positions match TRBD2. Looked up from germline, CDR1 is KGHDR and CDR2 is SFDVKD. After removal of 3 bases from V and 1 base from J, the junction contained 11 bases not matched to a gene. This CDR3 has 18 residues.

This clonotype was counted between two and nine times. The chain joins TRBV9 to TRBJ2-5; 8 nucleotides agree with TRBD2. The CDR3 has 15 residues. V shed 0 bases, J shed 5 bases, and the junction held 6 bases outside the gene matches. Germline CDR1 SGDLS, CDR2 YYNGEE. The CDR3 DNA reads TGTGCCAGCAGCGTAGCTACGGGGGGGCTGGAGACCCAGTACTTC. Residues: CASSVATGGLETQYF.

This chain's CDR3 is CASSPPVGWMQYF. The CDR3 coding sequence is TGCGCCAGCAGCCCTCCCGTTGGATGGATGCAGTATTTT. The chain employs TRBV4-1 and TRBJ2-3; D not certain. V shed 4 bases and J shed 11 bases, with 16 bases lying between them. CDR1 MGHRA and CDR2 YSYEKL come from the germline V gene. CDR3 length: 13 amino acids.

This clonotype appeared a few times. CDR3 in DNA: TGTGCCACCAGCAGAGATAAGCCCTTCGGGGGCGAGCAGTACGTC. Protein product: CATSRDKPFGGEQYV. J is TRBJ2-7 and V is TRBV15, with D possibly being TRBD2 (6 bases). This CDR3 has 15 amino acids. CDR1 and CDR2 (germline): LNHNV, YYDKDF (reference sequence). V was clipped by 0 bases and J by 6 bases, with 15 bases between them.

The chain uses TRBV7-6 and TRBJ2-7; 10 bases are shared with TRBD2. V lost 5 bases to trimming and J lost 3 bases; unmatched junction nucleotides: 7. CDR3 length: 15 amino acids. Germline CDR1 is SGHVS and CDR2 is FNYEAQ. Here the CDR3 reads CASSNPSGGVYEQYV. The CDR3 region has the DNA TGTGCCAGCAGCAACCCTAGCGGGGGAGTCTACGAGCAGTACGTC.

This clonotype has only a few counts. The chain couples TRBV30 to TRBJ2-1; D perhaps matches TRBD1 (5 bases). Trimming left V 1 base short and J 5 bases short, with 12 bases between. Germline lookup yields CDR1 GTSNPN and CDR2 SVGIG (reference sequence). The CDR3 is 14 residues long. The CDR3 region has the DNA TGTGCCTGGAGTGGAGACAGCCGGAACAATGAGCAGTTCTTC. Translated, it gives CAWSGDSRNNEQFF.

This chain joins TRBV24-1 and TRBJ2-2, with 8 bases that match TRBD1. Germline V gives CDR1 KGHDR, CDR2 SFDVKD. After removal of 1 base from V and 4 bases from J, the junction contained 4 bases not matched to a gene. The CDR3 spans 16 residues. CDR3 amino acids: CATSDFQTGVTGELFF. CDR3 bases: TGTGCCACCAGTGATTTCCAGACAGGGGTCACCGGGGAGCTGTTTTTT.

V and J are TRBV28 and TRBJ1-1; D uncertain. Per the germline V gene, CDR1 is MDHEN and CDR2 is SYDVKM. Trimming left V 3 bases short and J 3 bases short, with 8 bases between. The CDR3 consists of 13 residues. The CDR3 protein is CASSFSTHTEAFF. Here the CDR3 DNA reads TGTGCCAGCAGTTTTTCCACGCACACTGAAGCTTTCTTT.

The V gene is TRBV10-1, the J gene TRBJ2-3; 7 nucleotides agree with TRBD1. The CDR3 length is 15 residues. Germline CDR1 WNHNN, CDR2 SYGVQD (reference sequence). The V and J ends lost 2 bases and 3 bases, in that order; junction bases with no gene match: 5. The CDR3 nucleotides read TGCGCCAGCAGTGAGCTGAGACAGGGAACAGATACGCAGTATTTT. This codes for CASSELRQGTDTQYF.

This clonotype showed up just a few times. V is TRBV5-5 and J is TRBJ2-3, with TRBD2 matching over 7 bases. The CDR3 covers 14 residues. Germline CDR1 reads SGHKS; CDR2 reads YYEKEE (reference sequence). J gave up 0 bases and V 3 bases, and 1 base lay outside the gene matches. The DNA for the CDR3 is TGTGCCAGCAGCTGGGGGGGAAGCACAGATACGCAGTATTTT. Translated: CASSWGGSTDTQYF. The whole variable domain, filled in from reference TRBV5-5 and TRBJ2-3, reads DAGVTQSPTHLIKTRGQQVTLRCSPISGHKSVSWYQQVLGQGPQFIFQYYEKEERGRGNFPDRFSARQFPNYSSELNVNALLLGDSALYLCASSWGGSTDTQYFGPGTRLTVL.

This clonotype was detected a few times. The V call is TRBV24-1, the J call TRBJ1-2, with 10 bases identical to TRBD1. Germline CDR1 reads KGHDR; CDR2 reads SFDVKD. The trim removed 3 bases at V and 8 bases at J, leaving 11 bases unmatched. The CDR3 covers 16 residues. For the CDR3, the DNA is TGTGCCACCAGTGATCCGTCCCGGGACAGGGGTGAGGGCTACACCTTC. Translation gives CATSDPSRDRGEGYTF.